This TCR beta chain is drawn from a study of T cell changes during pregnancy in multiple sclerosis. Assay: immunoSEQ multiplex PCR; the TCRdb copy retains only in-frame clones and omits some. Of more than 65,000 clones in the sample, 80% to 95% are singletons; the top ten hold approximately 2.5%. CDR3 length: 15 amino acids. Per the germline V gene, CDR1 is MNHEY and CDR2 is SMNVEV (reference sequence). With 7 bases clipped from V and 0 bases from J, the junction kept 6 bases outside the gene matches. The sequence was collected from a female donor with multiple sclerosis, enrolled in a pregnancy study. V gene TRBV27 combines with J gene TRBJ2-7; TRBD1 aligns across 10 bases. Sequenced here: peripheral blood, sampled in the first trimester of pregnancy. The CDR3 DNA is TGTGCCAGCAACCCCCGGACAGGGGGCTCCTACGAGCAGTACTTC. As protein: CASNPRTGGSYEQYF.